Reported below is one T cell receptor (beta chain). Germline-derived CDR1 and CDR2 are LNHDA and SQIVND (reference sequence). There are 15 residues in the CDR3. With V trimmed by 5 bases and J by 8 bases, 12 bases remained unmatched. This entry belongs to a study of blood T cell repertoires in COVID-19. Turning to the study itself: In each case, the material was cDNA or gDNA derived from T cells, B-cell-depleted T cells, or PBMCs.

Authors' processing steps: Counts of nucleated cells, estimated from reference gene primer amplification, were obtained. Measured with immunoSEQ multiplex PCR; TCRdb has only the in-frame clones, and not every one. V and J calls and clone size are copied from that table; D and trimming were computed from the DNA. The sample has about 64,000 clones, about 88% seen once; the top ten hold approximately 3.5%. The sample was peripheral blood. The clonotype comes from a man between 65 and 79 years old with acute or convalescent COVID-19. The V and J genes are TRBV19 and TRBJ1-2, with 9 bases matching TRBD1. DNA for the CDR3: TGTGCCAGTAGTTCCCAGACACAGGGGGCGGAAGGCTACACCTTC. Translation gives CASSSQTQGAEGYTF.